What follows are 5 T cell receptor beta chains derived from one specimen sequenced in a study of T cells in tuberculosis. Here immunoSEQ multiplex PCR was the method, and the copy in TCRdb shows in-frame clones only, minus some. The sample comprises around 30,000 clones, 85% to 95% of which are singletons, and around 4.9% rests with the top ten. Sample: PBMCs. Receptors were obtained from a donor between 10 and 29 years old with latent tuberculosis or without tuberculosis infection.

The gene calls are TRBV28 and TRBJ2-3; TRBD2 aligns across 9 bases. Per the germline V gene, CDR1 is MDHEN and CDR2 is SYDVKM. This CDR3 is 16 amino acids long. Unmatched junction bases numbered 8, after V lost 6 bases and J lost 1 base. In DNA form, the CDR3 reads TGTGCCAGCAGCCAACCCCTAGCGGGGCGCACAGATACGCAGTATTTT. Translation gives CASSQPLAGRTDTQYF.

This clone was observed once. The rearrangement links TRBV28 to TRBJ2-5, with 9 bases identical to TRBD1. The J segment lost 2 bases and the V segment lost 10 bases, leaving 20 bases of the junction unmatched. There are 18 residues in the CDR3. Looked up from germline, CDR1 is MDHEN and CDR2 is SYDVKM. The CDR3 bases are TGTGCCACCCACACAATCTTTACAGGGGGCCTCCCTCAAGAGACCCAGTACTTC. This gives the protein CATHTIFTGGLPQETQYF. Full variable domain (outside the CDR3, taken from reference TRBV28 and TRBJ2-5): DVKVTQSSRYLVKRTGEKVFLECVQDMDHENMFWYRQDPGLGLRLIYFSYDVKMKEKGDIPEGYSVSREKKERFSLILESASTNQTSMYLCATHTIFTGGLPQETQYFGPGTRLLVL.

DNA for the CDR3: TGTGCCAGCAGCTTCTCCGGGGGGGCCGATGAGCAGTACTTC. Translation: CASSFSGGADEQYF. V and J are TRBV7-2 and TRBJ2-7; TRBD2 matches at 8 bases. The length of the CDR3 is 14 residues. Germline CDR1 reads SGHTA; CDR2 reads FQGNSA. V shed 3 bases, J shed 7 bases, and the junction held 8 bases outside the gene matches. The complete variable domain, with remaining parts taken from reference TRBV7-2 and TRBJ2-7, reads GAGVSQSPSNKVTEKGKDVELRCDPISGHTALYWYRQSLGQGLEFLIYFQGNSAPDKSGLPSDRFSAERTGGSVSTLTIQRTQQEDSAVYLCASSFSGGADEQYFGPGTRLTVT.

The chain uses TRBV10-3 and TRBJ1-1, with D unclear. The CDR3 is made up of 15 amino acids. Trimming shortened V by 6 bases and J by 3 bases, and 17 bases separated the two germline ends. Germline lookup yields CDR1 ENHRY and CDR2 SYGVKD. The CDR3 region has the DNA TGTGCCATCAGCAGTCTACCCCTCGGAGACACTGAAGCTTTCTTT. Protein: CAISSLPLGDTEAFF.

This chain connects TRBV28 to TRBJ2-7, with D maybe TRBD2 (5 bases). V was trimmed by 2 bases and J by 7 bases, leaving 9 bases between them. Germline CDR1 is MDHEN and CDR2 is SYDVKM. CDR3 length: 12 residues. CDR3 loop: CASSLRGSEQYF. CDR3 DNA: TGTGCCAGCAGTTTAAGAGGGTCTGAGCAGTACTTC.